This T cell receptor (beta chain) was recovered during a study of blood T cell repertoires in COVID-19. Under the authors' procedure: Reference gene primer amplification gave nucleated cell count estimates. Measured with immunoSEQ multiplex PCR; TCRdb has only the in-frame clones, and not every one. The V and J calls and clone size are taken from that table; D and trimming were inferred from the DNA. The repertoire holds 60,000 to 65,000 clones, with 79% as singletons. Germline CDR1 KGHSH, CDR2 LQKENI. Trimming took 3 bases from V and 9 from J, leaving 18 bases between them. This CDR3 region has 16 residues.

The gene calls are TRBV18 and TRBJ1-6, with D unclear. Sequences were obtained from peripheral blood. The receptor was isolated from a woman at least 80 years old with active or convalescent COVID-19. The CDR3 DNA sequence: TGTGCCAGCTCACCCGGGGTGGGAGGTGAATTTTCACCCCTCCACTTT. Translated: CASSPGVGGEFSPLHF. Together with reference TRBV18 and TRBJ1-6, the CDR3 gives the full variable domain: NAGVMQNPRHLVRRRGQEARLRCSPMKGHSHVYWYRQLPEEGLKFMVYLQKENIIDESGMPKERFSAEFPKEGPSILRIQQVVRGDSAAYFCASSPGVGGEFSPLHFGNGTRLTVT.